This T cell receptor (beta chain) comes out of a study of blood T cell repertoires in COVID-19. Overall study context: Sites in the United States, Italy and Spain provided acute and convalescent COVID-19 samples. T cells, B-cell-depleted T cells, or PBMCs supplied cDNA or gDNA.

The CDR3 extends over 13 amino acids. Trimming shortened V by 2 bases and J by 5 bases, and 9 bases separated the two germline ends. The germline V gene has CDR1 SGHRS and CDR2 YFSETQ. Authors' processing steps: Estimates of nucleated cell counts were drawn from the amplification of reference gene primers. Sequencing used immunoSEQ multiplex PCR; TCRdb keeps in-frame clones, though not all of them. V, J and clone size are taken as reported in that table, and D and trimming were inferred from the DNA itself. The repertoire has around 200,000 clones, about nine tenths of them found once; the top ten carry around 7%.

The chain carries TRBV5-1 and TRBJ2-3; D unresolved. This sequence originates from a man between 40 and 49 years old with acute or convalescent COVID-19. The material sequenced was peripheral blood. The CDR3 DNA sequence: TGCGCCAGCAGCTTCGGAGCCGGAGATACGCAGTATTTT. It codes for CASSFGAGDTQYF.